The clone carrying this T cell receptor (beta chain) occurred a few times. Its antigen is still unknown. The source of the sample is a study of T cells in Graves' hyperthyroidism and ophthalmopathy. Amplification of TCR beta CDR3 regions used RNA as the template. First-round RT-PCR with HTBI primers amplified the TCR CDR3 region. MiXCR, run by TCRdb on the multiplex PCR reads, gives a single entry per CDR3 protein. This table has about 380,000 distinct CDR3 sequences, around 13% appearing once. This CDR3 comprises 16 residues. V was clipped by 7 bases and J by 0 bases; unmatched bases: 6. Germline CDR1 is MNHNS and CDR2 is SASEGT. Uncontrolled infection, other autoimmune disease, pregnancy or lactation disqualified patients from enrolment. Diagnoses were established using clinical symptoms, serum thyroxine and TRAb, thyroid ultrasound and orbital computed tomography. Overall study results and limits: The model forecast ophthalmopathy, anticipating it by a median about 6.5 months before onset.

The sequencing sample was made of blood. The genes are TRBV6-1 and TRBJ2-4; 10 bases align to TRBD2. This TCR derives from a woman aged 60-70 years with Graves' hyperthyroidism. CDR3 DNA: TGTGCCAGCACCAGGACTAGCGGATTAGCCAAAAACATTCAGTACTTC. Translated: CASTRTSGLAKNIQYF.